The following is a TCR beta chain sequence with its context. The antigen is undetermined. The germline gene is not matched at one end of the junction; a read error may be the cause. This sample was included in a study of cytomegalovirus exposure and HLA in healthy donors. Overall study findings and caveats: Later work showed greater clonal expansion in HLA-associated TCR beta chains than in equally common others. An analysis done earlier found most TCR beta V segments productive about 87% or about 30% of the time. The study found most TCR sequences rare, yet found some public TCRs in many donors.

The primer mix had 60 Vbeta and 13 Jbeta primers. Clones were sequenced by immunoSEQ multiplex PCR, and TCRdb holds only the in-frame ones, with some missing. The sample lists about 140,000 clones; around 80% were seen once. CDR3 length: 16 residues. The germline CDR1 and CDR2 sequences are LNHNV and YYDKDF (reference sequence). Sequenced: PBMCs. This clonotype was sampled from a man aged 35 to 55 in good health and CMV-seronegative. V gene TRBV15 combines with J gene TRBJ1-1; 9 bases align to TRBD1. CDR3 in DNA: TGTGCCACCAGCGGCAGACAGGGGGACGGGAACGCTGAAGCTTTCTTT. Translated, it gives CATSGRQGDGNAEAFF.